This T cell receptor (beta chain) was documented in a study of cytomegalovirus exposure and HLA in healthy donors. Study-wide background: The study's early data release held approximately 91 million unique TCRs from HLA-typed donors.

This PCR relied on a set of 60 Vbeta primers and 13 Jbeta primers. Libraries were prepared by immunoSEQ multiplex PCR; TCRdb keeps only in-frame clonotypes and omits some of them. Of approximately 79,000 clones listed, 70% to 85% are singletons. The germline V and J ends were trimmed by 1 base and 1 base, with 7 bases remaining between them. The CDR3 has 15 amino acids. CDR1 is LNHNV, CDR2 YYDKDF, per germline (reference sequence). Sequencing was performed on PBMCs. The V call is TRBV15, the J call TRBJ2-2; D possibly corresponds to TRBD2 (6 bases). The receptor was derived from a middle-aged man in good health and CMV-seropositive. CDR3 region: CATSRAGGNTGELFF. CDR3 nucleotide sequence: TGTGCCACCAGCAGAGCCGGGGGGAACACCGGGGAGCTGTTTTTT. The variable domain in full, completed from reference TRBV15 and TRBJ2-2, reads DAMVIQNPRYQVTQFGKPVTLSCSQTLNHNVMYWYQQKSSQAPKLLFHYYDKDFNNEADTPDNFQSRRPNTSFCFLDIRSPGLGDTAMYLCATSRAGGNTGELFFGEGSRLTVL.